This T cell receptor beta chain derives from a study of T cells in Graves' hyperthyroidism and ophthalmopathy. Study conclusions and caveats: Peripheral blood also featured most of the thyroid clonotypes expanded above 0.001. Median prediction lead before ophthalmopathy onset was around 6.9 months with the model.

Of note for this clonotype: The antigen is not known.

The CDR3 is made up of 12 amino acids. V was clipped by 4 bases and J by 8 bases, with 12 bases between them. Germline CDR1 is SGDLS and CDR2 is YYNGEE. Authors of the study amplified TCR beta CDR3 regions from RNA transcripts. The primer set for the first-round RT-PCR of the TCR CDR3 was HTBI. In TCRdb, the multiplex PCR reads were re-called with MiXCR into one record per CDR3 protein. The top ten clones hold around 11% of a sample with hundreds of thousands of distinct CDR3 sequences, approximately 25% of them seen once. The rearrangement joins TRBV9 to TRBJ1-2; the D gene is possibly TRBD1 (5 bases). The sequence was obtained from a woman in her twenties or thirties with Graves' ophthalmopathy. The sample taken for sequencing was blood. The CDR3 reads CASSTRGLGYTF. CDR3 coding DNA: TGTGCCAGCAGCACCCGGGGGTTAGGCTACACCTTC.